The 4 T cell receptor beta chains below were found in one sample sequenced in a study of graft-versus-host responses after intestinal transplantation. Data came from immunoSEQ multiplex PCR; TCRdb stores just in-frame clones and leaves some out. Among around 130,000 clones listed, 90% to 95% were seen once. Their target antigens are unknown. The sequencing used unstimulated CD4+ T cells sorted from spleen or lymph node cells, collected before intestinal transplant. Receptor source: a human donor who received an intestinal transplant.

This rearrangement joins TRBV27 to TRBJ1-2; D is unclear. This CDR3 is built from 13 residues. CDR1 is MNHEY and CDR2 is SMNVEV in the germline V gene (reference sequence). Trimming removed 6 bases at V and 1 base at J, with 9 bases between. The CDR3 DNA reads TGTGCCAGCAGGCAAACTATTAACTATGGCTACACCTTC. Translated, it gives CASRQTINYGYTF.

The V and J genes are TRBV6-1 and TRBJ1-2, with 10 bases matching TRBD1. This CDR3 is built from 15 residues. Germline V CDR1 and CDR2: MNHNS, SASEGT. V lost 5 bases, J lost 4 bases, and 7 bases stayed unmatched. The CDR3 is CASSRPGQGRYGYTF. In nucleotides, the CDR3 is TGTGCCAGCAGTCGGCCGGGACAGGGGCGCTATGGCTACACCTTC.

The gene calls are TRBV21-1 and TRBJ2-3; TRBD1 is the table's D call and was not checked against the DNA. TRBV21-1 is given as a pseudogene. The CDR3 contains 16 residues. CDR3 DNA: TGTGCCAGCAGCGCCGGGACAGAGGACCGCACAGATACGCAGTATTTT. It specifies CASSAGTEDRTDTQYF.

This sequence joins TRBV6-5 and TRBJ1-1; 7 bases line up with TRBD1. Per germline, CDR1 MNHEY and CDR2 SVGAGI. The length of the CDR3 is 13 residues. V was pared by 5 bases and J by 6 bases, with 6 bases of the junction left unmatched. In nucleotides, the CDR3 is TGTGCCAGCAGTAGACTACAGGGGTCTGAAGCTTTCTTT. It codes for CASSRLQGSEAFF.